These 9 T cell receptor beta chains came from one sample sequenced in a study of cytomegalovirus exposure and HLA in healthy donors listed by TCRdb under 2017. The library came from the immunoSEQ multiplex PCR assay. For the multiplex PCR, a mixture combining 60 forward primers for TCR Vbeta segments and 13 reverse primers for TCR Jbeta segments was used. Not all clones reach the TCRdb copy of this immuneACCESS table, which keeps in-frame sequences only. Checked studies attribute under half of the gap to unresolved V genes and leave the rest unexplained. A total of about 120,000 clones appear in this sample, about 78% of them only once. Clones ranked in the top ten supply 3% to 4% of the sample. Source material: PBMCs. These receptors all come from a man aged 25 to 40 in good health and CMV-seronegative.

This clone was observed a handful of times. V gene TRBV19 combines with J gene TRBJ2-5, with 8 bases identical to TRBD1. The CDR3 extends over 15 amino acids. The J segment lost 7 bases and the V segment lost 3 bases, leaving 10 bases of the junction unmatched. Germline values: CDR1 LNHDA, CDR2 SQIVND (reference sequence). The CDR3 is CASSIAGGEFGTQYF. In DNA, the CDR3 is TGTGCCAGTAGTATTGCAGGGGGCGAATTCGGGACCCAGTACTTC. Using reference TRBV19 and TRBJ2-5 for the parts outside the CDR3, the full variable domain is DGGITQSPKYLFRKEGQNVTLSCEQNLNHDAMYWYRQDPGQGLRLIYYSQIVNDFQKGDIAEGYSVSREKKESFPLTVTSAQKNPTAFYLCASSIAGGEFGTQYFGPGTRLLVL.

The chain recombines TRBV15 with TRBJ1-2; TRBD1 might be the D (6 bases). This CDR3 is built from 14 residues. Germline V lookup: CDR1 LNHNV, CDR2 YYDKDF (reference sequence). Trimming removed 3 bases at V and 6 bases at J, with 14 bases between. CDR3 sequence reads: CATSRARGYDGYTF. CDR3 nucleotides: TGTGCCACCAGCAGGGCCAGGGGATACGATGGCTACACCTTC.

This clone came up a few times. The V call is TRBV7-2, the J call TRBJ1-2; 7 positions match TRBD1. There are 15 residues in the CDR3. The V gene end was trimmed by 5 bases and the J gene end by 7 bases; junction bases not matched to a gene: 13. The germline gives CDR1 SGHTA, CDR2 FQGNSA. Here the CDR3 reads CASSQSSEGASGYTF. CDR3 DNA: TGTGCCAGCAGCCAATCGTCAGAGGGGGCGTCTGGCTACACCTTC.

The chain has TRBV19 and TRBJ1-1; 9 nucleotides line up with TRBD1. The V gene end was trimmed by 5 bases and the J gene end by 5 bases; junction bases not matched to a gene: 6. The CDR3 runs 14 residues. Germline V lookup: CDR1 LNHDA, CDR2 SQIVND (reference sequence). The CDR3 here is CASSPDRGRTEAFF. CDR3 sequence (DNA): TGTGCCAGTAGTCCGGACAGGGGACGAACTGAAGCTTTCTTT.

This clone was detected a few times. The chain is built from TRBV4-3 and TRBJ1-5; D possibly corresponds to TRBD1 (5 bases). Germline lookup yields CDR1 LGHNA and CDR2 YSLEER. V was clipped by 0 bases and J by 5 bases, with 14 bases between them. The length of the CDR3 is 16 residues. CDR3 in DNA: TGCGCCAGCAGCCAAGATTGGGGGGTTTCGCATCAGCCCCAGCATTTT. Its translation is CASSQDWGVSHQPQHF.

V usage is TRBV10-1 and J usage is TRBJ2-2; 9 positions agree with TRBD2. V shed 7 bases, J shed 6 bases, and the junction held 9 bases outside the gene matches. Looked up from germline, CDR1 is WNHNN and CDR2 is SYGVQD (reference sequence). This CDR3 is built from 15 residues. In nucleotides, the CDR3 is TGCGCCAGCACTAGGAGCGGGGGGTCGTCCGGGGAGCTGTTTTTT. Its translation is CASTRSGGSSGELFF.

V and J are TRBV19 and TRBJ1-1; 7 bases map to TRBD1. Looked up from germline, CDR1 is LNHDA and CDR2 is SQIVND (reference sequence). This CDR3 contains 14 residues. The V and J ends lost 5 bases and 5 bases, in that order; junction bases with no gene match: 8. The CDR3 loop is CASSPHQDRTEAFF. DNA for the CDR3: TGTGCCAGTAGTCCCCATCAGGACAGGACTGAAGCTTTCTTT.

The chain carries TRBV19 and TRBJ2-5; D may be TRBD2 (6 bases). In germline, CDR1 is LNHDA, CDR2 SQIVND (reference sequence). Trimming removed 3 bases at V and 1 base at J, with 9 bases between. The CDR3 contains 14 residues. The CDR3: CASSMGGVQETQYF. The CDR3 nucleotides are TGTGCCAGTAGTATGGGAGGAGTCCAAGAGACCCAGTACTTC.

The chain joins TRBV11-2 to TRBJ2-7, with no clear D. The length of the CDR3 is 14 residues. V lost 2 bases and J lost 0, with 8 bases in between. Germline CDR1 is SGHAT and CDR2 is FQNNGV. The CDR3 reads CASSLLENSYEQYF. CDR3 coding DNA: TGTGCCAGCAGCTTACTGGAGAACTCCTACGAGCAGTACTTC. Full variable domain (remainder filled in from reference TRBV11-2 and TRBJ2-7): EAGVAQSPRYKIIEKRQSVAFWCNPISGHATLYWYQQILGQGPKLLIQFQNNGVVDDSQLPKDRFSAERLKGVDSTLKIQPAKLEDSAVYLCASSLLENSYEQYFGPGTRLTVT.